These T cell receptor beta chains were read from a single sample in a study of cytomegalovirus exposure and HLA in healthy donors. Libraries were prepared by immunoSEQ multiplex PCR; TCRdb keeps only in-frame clonotypes and omits some of them. Altogether 110,000 to 150,000 clones are present, nearly 85% being singletons, with the ten largest covering roughly 3.5%. Sequencing input: PBMCs. Receptor source: a male donor in good health and CMV-seronegative. Both conserved end residues are part of each CDR3. D genes are given only for firm matches. Clone size appears in some rows only: once, few, many, or a class for an expanded clone.

J	size	length	V	D	CDR3	DNA
TRBJ2-7	.	14	TRBV11-2	TRBD1	CASSWWTGTYEQYF	TGTGCCAGCAGCTGGTGGACAGGAACCTACGAGCAGTACTTC
TRBJ1-1	.	16	TRBV6-5	.	CASSYSAGYVDTEAFF	TGTGCCAGCAGTTACTCTGCAGGGTACGTCGACACTGAAGCTTTCTTT
TRBJ2-7	.	13	TRBV18	TRBD1	CASSPGQGIEQYF	TGTGCCAGCTCACCCGGACAGGGGATCGAGCAGTACTTC
TRBJ2-3	.	15	TRBV28	TRBD2	CASSRSGSGGDTQYF	TGTGCCAGCAGTCGAAGCGGGAGTGGGGGAGATACGCAGTATTTT
TRBJ2-1	once	15	TRBV19	TRBD1	CASSAGQGAYNEQFF	TGTGCCAGTAGTGCGGGACAGGGCGCCTACAATGAGCAGTTCTTC
TRBJ2-7	.	15	TRBV6-5	TRBD1	CASSYGDRGGYEQYF	TGTGCCAGCAGTTACGGGGACAGGGGAGGCTACGAGCAGTACTTC
TRBJ2-7	few	16	TRBV5-8	TRBD1	CASSPPRDRDRYEQYF	TGTGCCAGCAGCCCCCCCCGGGACAGGGATAGGTACGAGCAGTACTTC
TRBJ2-2	.	16	TRBV9	.	CASSPQTGINTGGLFF	TGTGCCAGCAGCCCCCAGACAGGGATAAACACCGGGGGGCTGTTTTTT
TRBJ2-3	.	13	TRBV29-1	.	CSVLRGPTDTQYF	TGCAGCGTTCTCAGGGGTCCCACAGATACGCAGTATTTT
TRBJ2-3	.	16	TRBV7-2	.	CASSLAATGVADTQYF	TGTGCCAGCAGCTTAGCGGCTACGGGAGTAGCAGATACGCAGTATTTT
TRBJ1-1	.	14	TRBV7-9	TRBD1	CASSQQGGNTEAFF	TGTGCCAGCAGCCAACAGGGGGGGAACACTGAAGCTTTCTTT
TRBJ2-5	.	17	TRBV7-9	TRBD1	CASSDNRQGAHRETQYF	TGTGCCAGCAGCGATAATCGCCAGGGGGCACACCGAGAGACCCAGTACTTC
TRBJ2-3	.	16	TRBV2	TRBD2	CASSYGTSGKGDTQYF	TGTGCCAGCAGTTACGGGACTAGCGGGAAGGGAGATACGCAGTATTTT
TRBJ1-2	.	14	TRBV28	.	CASSETGSFYGYTF	TGTGCCAGCAGTGAAACAGGCAGCTTCTATGGCTACACCTTC
TRBJ2-7	.	13	TRBV7-2	.	CASSLVRAYEQYF	TGTGCCAGCAGCTTAGTCAGGGCCTACGAGCAGTACTTC
TRBJ1-1	.	14	TRBV4-1	.	CASSQGQGNTEAFF	TGCGCCAGCAGCCAGGGGCAGGGGAACACTGAAGCTTTCTTT
TRBJ2-3	.	15	TRBV27	TRBD1	CASTTGTARTDTQYF	TGTGCCAGCACCACCGGGACAGCGCGCACAGATACGCAGTATTTT
TRBJ2-7	once	15	TRBV9	TRBD2	CASSAGTSRGYEQYF	TGTGCCAGCAGCGCCGGGACTAGCAGGGGCTACGAGCAGTACTTC
TRBJ1-5	.	13	TRBV9	.	CASSAEPNQPQHF	TGTGCCAGCAGCGCCGAGCCCAATCAGCCCCAGCATTTT
TRBJ2-3	.	16	TRBV10-3	.	CAISESGGPFTDTQYF	TGTGCCATCAGTGAGTCCGGGGGGCCCTTCACAGATACGCAGTATTTT
TRBJ1-2	.	12	TRBV6-5	.	CASRAGEYGYTF	TGTGCCAGCAGGGCAGGGGAATATGGCTACACCTTC
TRBJ2-7	.	12	TRBV6-5	.	CASRRTTNEQYF	TGTGCCAGCAGGCGGACAACTAACGAGCAGTACTTC
TRBJ2-7	.	14	TRBV27	.	CASRRANSRDEQYF	TGTGCCAGCAGACGCGCGAATTCCCGCGACGAGCAGTACTTC
TRBJ2-5	.	13	TRBV19	.	CASSLQRQETQYF	TGTGCCAGTAGTTTGCAGCGACAAGAGACCCAGTACTTC
TRBJ2-5	.	15	TRBV6-5	.	CASRFYQGWGETQYF	TGTGCCAGCCGCTTTTACCAGGGGTGGGGAGAGACCCAGTACTTC
TRBJ2-5	.	15	TRBV5-5	TRBD2	CASTGGLEPQETQYF	TGTGCCAGCACTGGGGGACTAGAGCCACAAGAGACCCAGTACTTC
TRBJ2-7	.	15	TRBV7-9	.	CASSLDGISSYEQYF	TGTGCCAGCAGCCTAGACGGGATCAGCTCCTACGAGCAGTACTTC
TRBJ2-2	.	17	TRBV19	.	CASSPSAWAGRTGELFF	TGTGCCAGTAGTCCTTCCGCCTGGGCAGGGCGCACCGGGGAGCTGTTTTTT
TRBJ2-3	.	12	TRBV28	.	CASLDTTDTQYF	TGTGCCAGTTTGGACACCACAGATACGCAGTATTTT
TRBJ1-1	.	14	TRBV15	TRBD1	CATSRNTGDTEAFF	TGTGCCACCAGCAGGAATACAGGGGACACTGAAGCTTTCTTT
TRBJ2-1	.	16	TRBV7-9	TRBD2	CASSLGLAGSDNEQFF	TGTGCCAGCAGCTTAGGACTAGCGGGAAGCGACAATGAGCAGTTCTTC
TRBJ2-6	.	21	TRBV9	TRBD2	CASSANNERGGAFSGANVLTF	TGTGCCAGCAGCGCAAACAACGAGCGCGGGGGGGCCTTCTCTGGGGCCAACGTCCTGACTTTC
TRBJ1-5	.	15	TRBV19	.	CASSRGGARTQPQHF	TGTGCCAGTAGCCGGGGGGGCGCGCGGACTCAGCCCCAGCATTTT
TRBJ2-5	.	15	TRBV5-5	TRBD2	CASSSKSAGGETQYF	TGTGCCAGCAGCTCGAAGTCCGCGGGGGGAGAGACCCAGTACTTC
TRBJ2-3	.	14	TRBV9	.	CASSGSGSTDTQYF	TGTGCCAGCAGCGGGAGCGGGAGCACAGATACGCAGTATTTT
TRBJ1-1	.	14	TRBV28	.	CASSTDKPNTEAFF	TGTGCCAGCAGCACTGACAAACCGAACACTGAAGCTTTCTTT
TRBJ2-7	.	15	TRBV27	.	CASSLPRQGLTEQYF	TGTGCCAGCAGTTTACCCCGGCAGGGCCTTACTGAGCAGTACTTC
TRBJ2-2	.	15	TRBV11-2	TRBD2	CASLSSGGETGELFF	TGTGCCAGCTTGTCTAGCGGGGGGGAAACCGGGGAGCTGTTTTTT
TRBJ1-1	.	15	TRBV7-2	.	CASSLRGTVNTEAFF	TGTGCCAGCAGCTTAAGGGGGACGGTGAACACTGAAGCTTTCTTT
TRBJ1-1	.	14	TRBV16	.	CASSQSGSATEAFF	TGTGCCAGCAGCCAATCAGGAAGCGCCACTGAAGCTTTCTTT
TRBJ1-5	.	14	TRBV6-6	.	CASSSIGGDQPQHF	TGTGCCAGCAGTTCAATAGGGGGAGATCAGCCCCAGCATTTT
TRBJ2-1	.	16	TRBV5-1	.	CASSSLGGDFYNEQFF	TGCGCCAGCAGCTCTCTGGGCGGGGATTTCTACAATGAGCAGTTCTTC
TRBJ2-7	.	14	TRBV27	.	CASSFRDLSYEQYF	TGTGCCAGCAGTTTTAGGGACTTATCCTACGAGCAGTACTTC
TRBJ1-6	.	17	TRBV15	.	CATSRALGGAGNSPLHF	TGTGCCACCAGCAGAGCCCTCGGGGGAGCGGGTAATTCACCCCTCCACTTT
TRBJ2-3	.	14	TRBV7-9	TRBD2	CASSLSGPTDTQYF	TGTGCCAGCAGCCTTAGCGGGCCCACAGATACGCAGTATTTT
TRBJ1-5	.	13	TRBV6-5	.	CASRLRNHQPQHF	TGTGCCAGCAGGCTGCGAAATCATCAGCCCCAGCATTTT
TRBJ2-5	.	15	TRBV7-2	TRBD1	CASSFTMTGSETQYF	TGTGCCAGCAGCTTTACAATGACAGGGAGTGAGACCCAGTACTTC
TRBJ2-1	.	15	TRBV10-1	TRBD1	CASIPRDSSYNEQFF	TGCGCCAGTATTCCCCGGGACAGCTCCTACAATGAGCAGTTCTTC
TRBJ2-1	.	14	TRBV9	TRBD2	CASSASGLYNEQFF	TGTGCCAGCAGCGCTAGCGGACTTTACAATGAGCAGTTCTTC
TRBJ2-3	.	15	TRBV6-1	TRBD1	CASSLDRGSTDTQYF	TGTGCCAGCAGTTTAGACAGGGGTAGCACAGATACGCAGTATTTT
TRBJ1-1	.	13	TRBV28	TRBD1	CASSEVGQVRAFF	TGTGCCAGCAGTGAAGTCGGACAGGTCCGAGCTTTCTTT
TRBJ2-2	.	13	TRBV2	.	CASSEWGAGELFF	TGTGCCAGCAGTGAATGGGGGGCCGGGGAGCTGTTTTTT
TRBJ1-1	once	14	TRBV29-1	.	CSVGVQGGHTEAFF	TGCAGCGTTGGGGTCCAGGGAGGTCACACTGAAGCTTTCTTT